This is a list of T cell receptor beta chains from one sample in a study of blood T cell repertoires in COVID-19. Profiled with immunoSEQ multiplex PCR; TCRdb holds only in-frame clones, not every one. The table shows roughly 300,000 clones, with approximately 81% occurring only once. Sequenced: peripheral blood. The receptors come from a woman in her sixties with active or convalescent COVID-19. CDR3s include the opening cysteine and the closing phenylalanine or tryptophan. The order of the fields is D gene, V gene, clone size, J gene, CDR3 length, CDR3 protein, CDR3 DNA. A D gene is named only where the DNA matches it firmly. Expanded clones are given a class, and other clones once, few, many or no size at all.

D gene: .
V gene: TRBV5-4
clone size: .
J gene: TRBJ1-2
CDR3 length: 14
CDR3 protein: CASSLPRGNYGYTF
CDR3 DNA: TGTGCCAGCAGCTTGCCCAGGGGCAACTATGGCTACACCTTC

D gene: TRBD1
V gene: TRBV9
clone size: .
J gene: TRBJ2-7
CDR3 length: 15
CDR3 protein: CASSVEGAGNYEQYF
CDR3 DNA: TGTGCCAGCAGCGTAGAGGGGGCAGGGAACTACGAGCAGTACTTC

D gene: .
V gene: TRBV27
clone size: few
J gene: TRBJ1-4
CDR3 length: 13
CDR3 protein: CASSRATNEKLFF
CDR3 DNA: TGTGCCAGCTCGAGGGCAACTAATGAAAAACTGTTTTTT

D gene: TRBD2
V gene: TRBV5-4
clone size: few
J gene: TRBJ2-1
CDR3 length: 18
CDR3 protein: CASSSDLLAGGLGYEQFF
CDR3 DNA: TGTGCCAGCAGCTCGGACTTACTAGCGGGGGGGCTGGGGTATGAGCAGTTCTTC

D gene: TRBD1
V gene: TRBV19
clone size: .
J gene: TRBJ1-1
CDR3 length: 15
CDR3 protein: CASSLRTGGNTEAFF
CDR3 DNA: TGTGCCAGTAGTCTCCGGACAGGCGGGAACACTGAAGCTTTCTTT

D gene: TRBD2
V gene: TRBV27
clone size: many
J gene: TRBJ2-1
CDR3 length: 19
CDR3 protein: CASSSTPGLAGESYNEQFF
CDR3 DNA: TGTGCCAGCAGCTCAACCCCGGGACTAGCGGGGGAGAGCTACAATGAGCAGTTCTTC

D gene: .
V gene: TRBV2
clone size: few
J gene: TRBJ1-3
CDR3 length: 15
CDR3 protein: CASSEARYSGNTIYF
CDR3 DNA: TGTGCCAGCAGTGAAGCGCGGTACTCTGGAAACACCATATATTTT

D gene: .
V gene: TRBV7-9
clone size: once
J gene: TRBJ2-3
CDR3 length: 12
CDR3 protein: CASSSLVETQYF
CDR3 DNA: TGTGCCAGCAGCTCGTTGGTGGAGACGCAGTATTTT

D gene: .
V gene: TRBV2
clone size: .
J gene: TRBJ2-5
CDR3 length: 13
CDR3 protein: CASSDSGRETQYF
CDR3 DNA: TGTGCCAGCAGTGACTCAGGGCGGGAGACCCAGTACTTC

D gene: TRBD1
V gene: TRBV10-3
clone size: .
J gene: TRBJ1-2
CDR3 length: 17
CDR3 protein: CAISEPSLRDRVDGYTF
CDR3 DNA: TGTGCCATCAGTGAGCCTTCATTACGGGACAGGGTTGATGGCTACACCTTC

D gene: TRBD1
V gene: TRBV2
clone size: .
J gene: TRBJ1-5
CDR3 length: 15
CDR3 protein: CASGDRTGPNQPQHF
CDR3 DNA: TGTGCCAGCGGAGATCGGACAGGTCCCAATCAGCCCCAGCATTTT

D gene: TRBD1
V gene: TRBV29-1
clone size: .
J gene: TRBJ1-2
CDR3 length: 16
CDR3 protein: CSVDQPKTGANYGYTF
CDR3 DNA: TGCAGCGTTGACCAACCTAAGACAGGGGCCAACTATGGCTACACCTTC

D gene: TRBD1
V gene: TRBV23-1
clone size: few
J gene: TRBJ1-1
CDR3 length: 16
CDR3 protein: CASSQLHHRGDTEAFF
CDR3 DNA: TGCGCCAGCAGTCAATTACATCACAGGGGGGACACTGAAGCTTTCTTT

D gene: TRBD2
V gene: TRBV11-2
clone size: .
J gene: TRBJ2-2
CDR3 length: 16
CDR3 protein: CASSLDAGENTGELFF
CDR3 DNA: TGTGCCAGCAGCTTAGATGCGGGGGAGAACACCGGGGAGCTGTTTTTT

D gene: .
V gene: TRBV19
clone size: few
J gene: TRBJ2-7
CDR3 length: 13
CDR3 protein: CASSITFAYEQYF
CDR3 DNA: TGTGCCAGTAGTATAACATTCGCCTACGAGCAGTACTTC

D gene: TRBD2
V gene: TRBV15
clone size: .
J gene: TRBJ2-7
CDR3 length: 16
CDR3 protein: CATSRGSGGVPYEQYF
CDR3 DNA: TGTGCCACCAGCAGAGGGAGCGGGGGGGTGCCCTACGAGCAGTACTTC

D gene: .
V gene: TRBV11-2
clone size: .
J gene: TRBJ2-1
CDR3 length: 13
CDR3 protein: CASSLVALNEQFF
CDR3 DNA: TGTGCCAGCAGCTTAGTGGCCCTCAATGAGCAGTTCTTC

D gene: TRBD1
V gene: TRBV27
clone size: .
J gene: TRBJ1-1
CDR3 length: 15
CDR3 protein: CATGGDRGLNTEAFF
CDR3 DNA: TGTGCCACGGGTGGAGACAGGGGATTGAACACTGAAGCTTTCTTT

D gene: .
V gene: TRBV10-3
clone size: .
J gene: TRBJ2-7
CDR3 length: 14
CDR3 protein: CAISDGGQNDEQYF
CDR3 DNA: TGTGCCATCAGTGACGGGGGGCAGAACGACGAGCAGTACTTC

D gene: .
V gene: TRBV7-3
clone size: once
J gene: TRBJ2-5
CDR3 length: 13
CDR3 protein: CASTGGAGETQYF
CDR3 DNA: TGTGCCAGCACGGGGGGCGCGGGAGAGACCCAGTACTTC

D gene: TRBD2
V gene: TRBV29-1
clone size: .
J gene: TRBJ2-7
CDR3 length: 18
CDR3 protein: CSVIGRESRGGPTYEQYF
CDR3 DNA: TGCAGCGTTATTGGCAGGGAGTCCCGCGGGGGGCCCACCTACGAGCAGTACTTC

D gene: .
V gene: TRBV7-2
clone size: once
J gene: TRBJ2-7
CDR3 length: 14
CDR3 protein: CASSLAPGTYEQYF
CDR3 DNA: TGTGCCAGCAGCTTAGCGCCAGGGACCTACGAGCAGTACTTC

D gene: TRBD2
V gene: TRBV9
clone size: once
J gene: TRBJ2-1
CDR3 length: 13
CDR3 protein: CASSVGVAGEQFF
CDR3 DNA: TGTGCCAGCAGCGTAGGAGTAGCGGGGGAGCAGTTCTTC

D gene: TRBD1
V gene: TRBV6-5
clone size: .
J gene: TRBJ1-4
CDR3 length: 15
CDR3 protein: CASSRDTGENEKLFF
CDR3 DNA: TGTGCCAGCAGCAGGGACACAGGGGAGAATGAAAAACTGTTTTTT

D gene: .
V gene: TRBV4-3
clone size: .
J gene: TRBJ1-6
CDR3 length: 16
CDR3 protein: CASSDRDPGGGSPLHF
CDR3 DNA: TGCGCCAGCAGCGATCGAGACCCGGGAGGGGGTTCACCCCTCCACTTT

D gene: TRBD1
V gene: TRBV12-3/TRBV12-4
clone size: .
J gene: TRBJ1-2
CDR3 length: 13
CDR3 protein: CASSFKTGGGYTF
CDR3 DNA: TGTGCCAGCAGTTTTAAAACAGGGGGTGGCTACACCTTC

D gene: TRBD1
V gene: TRBV9
clone size: .
J gene: TRBJ1-5
CDR3 length: 14
CDR3 protein: CASFGQGEVQPQHF
CDR3 DNA: TGTGCCAGCTTTGGGCAGGGGGAGGTTCAGCCCCAGCATTTT

D gene: TRBD1
V gene: TRBV25-1
clone size: .
J gene: TRBJ1-2
CDR3 length: 12
CDR3 protein: CASSEGQGAYTF
CDR3 DNA: TGTGCCAGCAGTGAGGGGCAGGGGGCCTACACCTTC